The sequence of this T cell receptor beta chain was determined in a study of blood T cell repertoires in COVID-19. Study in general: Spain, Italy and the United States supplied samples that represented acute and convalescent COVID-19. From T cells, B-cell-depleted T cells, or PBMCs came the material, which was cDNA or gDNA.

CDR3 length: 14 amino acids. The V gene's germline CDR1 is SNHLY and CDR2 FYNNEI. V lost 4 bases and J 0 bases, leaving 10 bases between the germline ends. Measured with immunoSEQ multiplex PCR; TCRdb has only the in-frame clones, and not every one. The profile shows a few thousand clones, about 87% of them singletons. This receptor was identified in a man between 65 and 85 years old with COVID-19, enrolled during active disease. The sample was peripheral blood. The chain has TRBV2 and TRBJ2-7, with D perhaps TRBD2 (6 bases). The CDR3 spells CASSVRGFSYEQYF. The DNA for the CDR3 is TGTGCCAGCAGTGTTCGGGGGTTCTCCTACGAGCAGTACTTC.